The present T cell receptor beta chain was sequenced within a study of blood T cell repertoires in COVID-19. The overall study: COVID-19 samples from acute and convalescent phases originated in the United States, Italy and Spain.

Data came from immunoSEQ multiplex PCR; TCRdb stores just in-frame clones and leaves some out. The repertoire consists of a few hundred thousand clones, with 70% to 90% occurring once and the leading ten covering less than 11%. This clone was observed at least ten times. The clonotype was recovered from an elderly woman with acute or convalescent COVID-19. Material for sequencing was peripheral blood.

The CDR3 bases are TGTGCCACCGTTTCTCAGGTGAACTATGGCTACACCTTC. Amino acids: CATVSQVNYGYTF. The chain couples TRBV7-2 to TRBJ1-2; no clear D. V was shortened by 10 bases and J by 2 bases, with 14 bases between the two germline ends. CDR1 is SGHTA and CDR2 is FQGNSA in the germline V gene. The CDR3 spans 13 residues.